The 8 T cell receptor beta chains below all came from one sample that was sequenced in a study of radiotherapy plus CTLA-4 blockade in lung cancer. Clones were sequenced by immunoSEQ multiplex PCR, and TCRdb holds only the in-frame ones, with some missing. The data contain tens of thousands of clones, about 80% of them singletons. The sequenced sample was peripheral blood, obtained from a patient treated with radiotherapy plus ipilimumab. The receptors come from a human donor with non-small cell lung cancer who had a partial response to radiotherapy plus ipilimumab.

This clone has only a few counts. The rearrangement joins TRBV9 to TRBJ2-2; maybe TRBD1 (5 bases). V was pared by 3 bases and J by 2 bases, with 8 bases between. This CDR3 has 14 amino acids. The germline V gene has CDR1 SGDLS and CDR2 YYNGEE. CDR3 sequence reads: CASSGQSNTGELFF. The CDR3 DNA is TGTGCCAGCAGCGGACAGTCAAACACCGGGGAGCTGTTTTTT.

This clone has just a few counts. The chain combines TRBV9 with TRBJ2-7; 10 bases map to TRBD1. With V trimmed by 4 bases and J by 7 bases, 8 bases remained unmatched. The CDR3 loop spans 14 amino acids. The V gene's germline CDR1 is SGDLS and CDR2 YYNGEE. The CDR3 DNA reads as TGTGCCAGCAGCATTGGGACAGGGGCTCGGGAGCAGTACTTC. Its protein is CASSIGTGAREQYF.

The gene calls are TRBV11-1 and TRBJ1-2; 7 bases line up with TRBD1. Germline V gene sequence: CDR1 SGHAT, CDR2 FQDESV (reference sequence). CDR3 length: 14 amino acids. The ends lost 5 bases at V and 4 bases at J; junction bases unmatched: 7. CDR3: CASSRGQIAYGYTF. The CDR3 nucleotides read TGTGCCAGCAGCCGGGGACAGATCGCCTATGGCTACACCTTC.

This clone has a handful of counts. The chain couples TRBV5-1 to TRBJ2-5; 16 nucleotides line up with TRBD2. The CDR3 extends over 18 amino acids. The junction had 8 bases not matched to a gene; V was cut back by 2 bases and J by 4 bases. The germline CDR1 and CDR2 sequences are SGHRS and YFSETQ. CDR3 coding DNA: TGCGCCAGCAGCTTACGCGGGACTAGCGGGGGGGCCGGAGAGACCCAGTACTTC. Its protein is CASSLRGTSGGAGETQYF.

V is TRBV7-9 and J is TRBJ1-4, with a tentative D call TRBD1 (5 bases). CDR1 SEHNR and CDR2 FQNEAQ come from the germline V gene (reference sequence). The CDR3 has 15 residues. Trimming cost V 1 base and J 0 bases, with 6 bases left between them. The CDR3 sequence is CASSLVTATNEKLFF. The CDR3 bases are TGTGCCAGCAGCTTAGTGACAGCAACTAATGAAAAACTGTTTTTT.

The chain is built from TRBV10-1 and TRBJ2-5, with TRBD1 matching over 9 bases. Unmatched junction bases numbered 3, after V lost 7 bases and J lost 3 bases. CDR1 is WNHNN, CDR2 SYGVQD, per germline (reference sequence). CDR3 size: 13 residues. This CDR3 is CASNGQGKETQYF. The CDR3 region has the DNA TGCGCCAGCAACGGACAGGGGAAAGAGACCCAGTACTTC.

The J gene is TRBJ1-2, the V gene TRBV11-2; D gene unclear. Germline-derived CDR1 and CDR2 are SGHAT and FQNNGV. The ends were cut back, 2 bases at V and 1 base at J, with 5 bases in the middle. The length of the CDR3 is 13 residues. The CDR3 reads CASSLHSNYGYTF. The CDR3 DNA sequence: TGTGCCAGCAGCTTACACAGTAACTATGGCTACACCTTC.

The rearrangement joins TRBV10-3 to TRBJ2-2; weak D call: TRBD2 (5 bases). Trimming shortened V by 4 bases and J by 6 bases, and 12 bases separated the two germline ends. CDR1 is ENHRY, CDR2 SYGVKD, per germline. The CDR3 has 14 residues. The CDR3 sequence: CAISAGIAPGELFF. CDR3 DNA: TGTGCCATCAGTGCCGGGATCGCCCCCGGGGAGCTGTTTTTT.